A single sample is the source of the 10 T cell receptor beta chains below, sequenced in a study of tumor and adjacent non-tumor tissue in lung cancer. No cell sorting was done before RNA was extracted from the tissue. More than 3 cm separated this lung sample from the edge of the tumor. Three rounds of nested PCR, following a modified ARM-PCR protocol, produced the TCRbeta library. TCRdb processed the multiplex PCR reads anew with MiXCR; each CDR3 protein has one entry. The sample shows around 100,000 distinct CDR3 sequences, about 62% of them seen only once. The sequenced material came from distant non-tumor lung tissue. The receptors stem from a man younger than 40 with non-small cell lung cancer.

This clonotype was seen just once. A single base separates this from a much larger clone, so it may be a read error. The missing conserved phenylalanine or tryptophan at the end of this CDR3 makes a read error likely. The CDR3 is CASSQDQGSSYNEQFI. DNA for the CDR3: TGTGCCAGCAGCCAAGATCAGGGGAGCTCCTACAATGAGCAGTTCATC. The rearrangement joins TRBV14 to TRBJ2-1, with D possibly TRBD1 on 6 matching bases. The CDR3 covers 16 residues. Looked up from germline, CDR1 is SGHDN and CDR2 is FVKESK. Trimming stripped 0 bases from V and 0 bases from J, with 9 bases between.

Judged by abundance, this clonotype is medium-sized. The chain combines TRBV11-2 with TRBJ2-1; possibly TRBD1 or TRBD2 for D (6 bases each). Trimming took 7 bases from V and 6 from J, leaving 19 bases between them. CDR1 SGHAT and CDR2 FQNNGV come from the germline V gene. The CDR3 sequence is 15 residues long. The CDR3, as DNA: TGTGCCAGCAACAACCCTAAGGGGGGATCCAATGAGCAGTTCTTC. Translated: CASNNPKGGSNEQFF.

The chain links TRBV6-5 to TRBJ2-3; a possible D gene is TRBD1 (6 bases). Germline-derived CDR1 and CDR2 are MNHEY and SVGAGI. The CDR3 contains 15 residues. V was clipped by 8 bases and J by 6 bases, with 21 bases between them. The CDR3 DNA is TGTGCCAGCCAAAGGGGACACGAAGGCTTGGATACGCAGTATTTT. Protein: CASQRGHEGLDTQYF.

Worth noting for this clonotype: The junction departs from germline at one end; a sequencing error may be responsible. This chain joins TRBV11-2 and TRBJ2-6, with a weak D call TRBD1 (8 bases). From germline, CDR1 is SGHAT and CDR2 FQNNGV. The CDR3 consists of 15 residues. The CDR3 coding sequence is TGTGCCAACAGCGGGACAGGTGGCGGGGCCAACGTCCTAACTTTC. Protein sequence: CANSGTGGGANVLTF.

The chain carries TRBV12-3 or TRBV12-4 and TRBJ2-5; 7 positions match TRBD2. Trimming removed 7 bases from V and 8 bases from J; junction bases left unmatched: 13. CDR3 length: 14 residues. In DNA, the CDR3 is TGTGCCAGCAACCTTGGGGAGCGGGGAGATACCCAGTACTTC. Translated, it gives CASNLGERGDTQYF.

The rearrangement links TRBV29-1 to TRBJ1-1, with 9 bases identical to TRBD1. J gave up 5 bases and V 6 bases, and 7 bases lay outside the gene matches. The CDR3 is 13 amino acids. Germline V gene lookup returns CDR1 SQVTM and CDR2 ANQGSEA. CDR3 DNA: TGCAGCGTCATGGGACAGGGCGGTACTGAAGCTTTCTTT. Translating it yields CSVMGQGGTEAFF.

Notes on this clonotype: The conserved final phenylalanine or tryptophan is absent from the CDR3, which likely points to a read error. This sequence joins TRBV4-2 and TRBJ1-5; D remains unclear. Germline CDR1 is LGHNA and CDR2 is YNFKEQ. This CDR3 spans 17 amino acids. The chain's CDR3 is CATSQDGQAGGNQPQHI. The CDR3 region has the DNA TGTGCCACCAGCCAAGATGGGCAGGCGGGAGGCAATCAGCCCCAGCATATT.

On this clonotype: The junction departs from the called germline gene at one end, perhaps through a read error. The genes are TRBV5-6 and TRBJ2-3; 11 bases line up with TRBD2. The CDR3 is made up of 15 amino acids. Germline values: CDR1 SGHDT, CDR2 YYEEEE. The CDR3: CASSLPSGGTDAQYF. The CDR3, as DNA: TGTGCCAGCAGCTTGCCTAGCGGGGGGACAGATGCGCAGTATTTT.

To note about this clonotype: The junction differs from germline at one of its ends, possibly a read error. The chain recombines TRBV12-3 or TRBV12-4 with TRBJ1-1; D is unclear. The CDR3 loop spans 13 amino acids. The CDR3 here is CASSQVTNIEAFF. As DNA, the CDR3 is TGTGCCAGCAGTCAGGTGACAAACATTGAAGCTTTCTTT.

The sample holds many counts of this clonotype. The chain links TRBV6-6 to TRBJ2-7; TRBD1 might be the D (5 bases). This CDR3 has 15 amino acids. CDR1 MNHNY and CDR2 SVGAGI come from the germline V gene (reference sequence). Trimming removed 0 bases at V and 2 bases at J, with 11 bases between. The CDR3 spells CASSYSWQGAYEQYF. The CDR3 nucleotides are TGTGCCAGCAGTTACTCTTGGCAGGGCGCCTACGAGCAGTACTTC.